Each of the 9 T cell receptor beta chains below was sequenced from the same sample in a study of spatial heterogeneity in lung cancer (dated by TCRdb to between 2019 and 2020). General conclusions and limits of the study: The tumor nonsynonymous mutation count correlated with the number of expanded alpha and beta TCRs within the tumor.

These TCRs' antigens remain unknown. The library relied on 5' RACE. The sequencer listed for this sample is NextSeq 500. In TCRdb, the public reads were trimmed at Q25 with fastp and aligned with MiXCR, with productive beta chains retained. When rows share a CDR3 protein, they turn into one entry using the most common DNA and genes. This sample's clone table shows some 13 distinct CDR3 sequences. What this sample's time point label stands for: sample taken at primary tumor resection. The sequencing here drew on lung tumor tissue, taken at surgery. The receptor source for this set is a female donor with early-stage non-small cell lung cancer.

This clonotype was counted only a few times. This beta chain slipped into a library made for alpha chains as a stray read, so its size is not meaningful. J is TRBJ1-3 and V is TRBV19; D is ambiguous. The CDR3 runs to 11 residues. Germline CDR1 LNHDA, CDR2 SQIVND (reference sequence). The V end lost 10 bases, the J end lost 4 bases, and 8 bases lay between the germline ends. DNA for the CDR3: TGTGCCATCAAAACCGGAAACACCATATATTTT. Amino acids: CAIKTGNTIYF.

Notes on this clonotype: A library made for alpha chains picked up this beta chain off target, so its size means little. This chain uses TRBV7-2 with TRBJ2-3; D unclear. The CDR3 is made up of 12 amino acids. V was pared by 3 bases and J by 4 bases, with 5 bases between. Germline assignment: CDR1 SGHTA and CDR2 FQGNSA. The CDR3 here is CASSFGADTQYF. The CDR3 DNA reads as TGTGCCAGCAGCTTTGGAGCAGATACGCAGTATTTT.

This clonotype is labeled as hyperexpanded. A library made for alpha chains picked up this beta chain off target, so its size means little. This chain uses TRBV7-8 with TRBJ2-3, with TRBD1 identical over 8 bases. CDR3 length: 16 amino acids. Germline-derived CDR1 and CDR2 are SGHVS and FQNEAQ. The V and J ends lost 5 bases and 1 base, in that order; junction bases with no gene match: 8. The CDR3 DNA reads TGTGCCAGCAGCCCGCGGACAGGGATGGGCACAGATACGCAGTATTTT. This codes for CASSPRTGMGTDTQYF.

This clonotype was seen only a few times. The library was prepared for alpha chains; this beta chain is a stray read, so its frequency means little. V is TRBV27 and J is TRBJ2-1; possible D gene TRBD1, 6 bases. V shed 2 bases and J shed 3 bases, with 11 bases lying between them. The CDR3 is made up of 15 amino acids. Germline V lookup: CDR1 MNHEY, CDR2 SMNVEV (reference sequence). CDR3 protein: CASSLPGEGYNEQFF. CDR3 nucleotides: TGTGCCAGCAGTTTACCAGGGGAAGGCTACAATGAGCAGTTCTTC.

Of note for this clonotype: This beta chain represents an off-target read in a library built for alpha chains; its size is of limited meaning. This chain links TRBV7-8 with TRBJ1-2; the match to TRBD1 covers 12 bases. J lost 3 bases, V lost 5 bases, and 4 bases had no gene match. Germline V gene data show CDR1 as SGHVS and CDR2 as FQNEAQ. This CDR3 is 15 amino acids long. This chain's CDR3 is CASSTGTGGDYGYTF. For the CDR3, the DNA is TGTGCCAGCAGCACTGGGACAGGGGGCGACTATGGCTACACCTTC.

Judged by abundance, this clonotype is hyperexpanded. With the library built for alpha chains, this beta chain is off target and its frequency is not meaningful. The CDR3 DNA is TGTGCCAGCAGCTTAGGGGGGCCCGTGACAGTAAATGAGCAGTACTTC. Protein product: CASSLGGPVTVNEQYF. The rearrangement links TRBV7-7 to TRBJ2-7, with D perhaps matching TRBD1 (6 bases). This CDR3 contains 16 residues. Germline V gene sequence: CDR1 SSHAT, CDR2 FNYEAQ (reference sequence). Trimming cost V 1 base and J 7 bases, with 20 bases left between them. Drawing the rest from reference TRBV7-7 and TRBJ2-7, the complete variable domain is GAGVSQSPRYKVTKRGQDVTLRCDPISSHATLYWYQQALGQGPEFLTYFNYEAQPDKSGLPSDRFSAERPEGSISTLTIQRTEQRDSAMYRCASSLGGPVTVNEQYFGPGTRLTVT.

This clonotype appeared a few times. This beta chain came through as a stray read in a library set up for alpha chains, and its size says little. V and J are TRBV28 and TRBJ2-3, with TRBD1 matching over 11 bases. The germline gives CDR1 MDHEN, CDR2 SYDVKM. The CDR3 is made up of 15 amino acids. The V segment lost 7 bases and the J segment 4 bases; nucleotides outside the gene matches: 7. CDR3 bases: TGTGCCAGCATCGAGCGGGACAGGGGGGCAGATACGCAGTATTTT. Translating gives CASIERDRGADTQYF.

Within the sample, this clonotype is hyperexpanded. The library was designed around alpha chains, so this beta chain is a stray read whose abundance carries little weight. The CDR3: CASGDRDEPEQYF. For the CDR3, the DNA is TGCGCCAGCGGGGACAGGGACGAGCCGGAGCAGTACTTC. The chain recombines TRBV23-1 with TRBJ2-7; 9 positions agree with TRBD1. TRBV23-1 is noted as an ORF with a role that remains uncertain. This CDR3 comprises 13 residues. With 8 bases clipped from V and 7 bases from J, the junction kept 9 bases outside the gene matches.

Details on this clonotype: The library was prepared for alpha chains; this beta chain is a stray read, so its frequency means little. V gene TRBV10-2 combines with J gene TRBJ2-3; no firm D call. The germline V gene encodes CDR1 WSHSY and CDR2 SAAADI. V lost 4 bases and J 3 bases, leaving 8 bases between the germline ends. There are 13 residues in the CDR3. CDR3 bases: TGCGCCAGCAGTGTTTGGGTAACAGATACGCAGTATTTT. It is translated as CASSVWVTDTQYF.